These T cell receptor beta chains were read from a single sample in a study of blood T cells in healthy people across ages. Each CDR3 protein gets one entry after TCRdb re-called the 5' RACE reads with MiXCR. The sample lists some 1 million distinct CDR3 sequences; 45% were seen once. The sequenced sample was blood. All receptors come from a woman aged 60-75 years in good health. Each CDR3 is given with its conserved first and last residue.

J gene	V gene	CDR3 protein
TRBJ2-3	TRBV12-3/TRBV12-4	CASRPLGTDTQYF
TRBJ2-7	TRBV15	CATSRPNSGSRYEQYF
TRBJ2-1	TRBV27	CASNQQGTRSYNEQFF
TRBJ2-5	TRBV20-1	CSASGGSSSVRETQYF
TRBJ2-7	TRBV10-3	CAISGGTTVLYEQYF
.	TRBV3-1	CASSLGTSLDEQYF
TRBJ2-5	TRBV29-1	CSVDDGGIQETQYF
TRBJ2-7	TRBV6-5	CASSYPGGGPYEQYF
TRBJ1-2	TRBV15	CATSREKGPYGYIF
TRBJ2-1	TRBV7-9	CASSQGGAKDEQFF
TRBJ2-3	TRBV20-1	CSAGNLGLAGGSGTQYF
TRBJ1-1	TRBV30	CAWKQGGAEAFF
TRBJ2-7	TRBV7-9	CASSLVLGRGRDEQYF
.	TRBV12-3/TRBV12-4	CASSSGGGPGNEQYF
TRBJ2-2	TRBV13	CASSLEVGGANTGELFF
TRBJ2-3	TRBV29-1	CSADGRRNGADTQYF
TRBJ2-5	TRBV6-1	CASSVTSGSQTQYF
TRBJ2-5	TRBV20-1	CSVPTRGASGNQETQYF
TRBJ2-2	TRBV9	CASSVDGTPGGTGELFF
TRBJ2-1	TRBV7-8	CASSLGDVSNEQFF
TRBJ2-5	TRBV5-1	CASSWAGTGVETQYF
TRBJ2-1	TRBV3-1	CASSQALAGGNEQFF
TRBJ2-7	TRBV2	CASSATGRIYEQYF
TRBJ1-1	TRBV20-1	CSAVWTGNPEAFF
.	TRBV20-1	CSASRLAGAEQYF
TRBJ2-3	TRBV6-4	CASSATSTADTQYF
.	TRBV7-9	CASRKIGNSGTQYF
TRBJ2-2	TRBV29-1	CSAVGQVNTGELFF
TRBJ2-7	TRBV20-1	CSALDRSYEQYF
TRBJ2-1	TRBV7-2	CASPTQADTSYNEQFF
TRBJ2-2	TRBV4-1	CASSHRADRVRQTGELFF